This T cell receptor beta chain was captured in a study of blood T cell repertoires in COVID-19. Concerning this clone: Because the CDR3's place on the DNA is in doubt, the DNA is left out and the CDR3 is given as listed by TCRdb.

The CDR3 contains 19 residues when both ends are counted. The germline gives CDR1 GTSNPN, CDR2 SVGIG (reference sequence). Sequenced by immunoSEQ multiplex PCR; TCRdb stores in-frame clones only, minus some. Of 140,000 to 150,000 clones in the sample, roughly 89% were seen once. The chain couples TRBV30 to TRBJ1-2. Source material: PBMCs or T cells enriched from blood (not recorded which). This TCR was recovered from a man aged 50-60 years who had recovered from COVID-19. CDR3: CAWSGGGWAPSVRGPFYTF.